This T cell receptor beta chain was found in a study of blood T cell repertoires in COVID-19. Study context: COVID-19 samples, acute and convalescent, were from the United States, Italy and Spain. PBMCs, B-cell-depleted T cells, or T cells were the source of the cDNA or gDNA that made up the material.

Original analysis: Reference gene primer amplification in the assay estimated nucleated cell counts. Libraries were prepared by immunoSEQ multiplex PCR; TCRdb keeps only in-frame clonotypes and omits some of them. The V and J calls and the clone size are those of that table, but D and trimming were determined from the DNA. The sample holds hundreds of thousands of clones, approximately 87% seen once. Input material: peripheral blood. This receptor was taken from a woman between 50 and 59 years old who had recovered from COVID-19.

As DNA, the CDR3 is TGTGCCTGGAAGGGGGCTGGGGCCAACGTCCTGACTTTC. The encoded protein is CAWKGAGANVLTF. This chain links TRBV30 with TRBJ2-6; TRBD1 might be the D (6 bases). CDR3 length: 13 residues. Germline CDR1 GTSNPN, CDR2 SVGIG (reference sequence). Trimming stripped 4 bases from V and 2 bases from J, with 6 bases between.